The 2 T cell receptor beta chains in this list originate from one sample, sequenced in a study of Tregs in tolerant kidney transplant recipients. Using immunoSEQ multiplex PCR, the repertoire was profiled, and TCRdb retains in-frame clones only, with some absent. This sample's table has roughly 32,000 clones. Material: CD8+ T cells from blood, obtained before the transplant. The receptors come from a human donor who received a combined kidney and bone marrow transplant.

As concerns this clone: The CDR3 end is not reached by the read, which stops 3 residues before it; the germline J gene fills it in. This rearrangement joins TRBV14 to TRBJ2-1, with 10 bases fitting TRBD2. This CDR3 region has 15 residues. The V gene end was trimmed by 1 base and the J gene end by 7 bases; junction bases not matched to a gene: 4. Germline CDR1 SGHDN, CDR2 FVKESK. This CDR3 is CASSQVAGGFNEQFF. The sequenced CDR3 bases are TGTGCCAGCAGCCAAGTAGCGGGAGGATTTAATGAG. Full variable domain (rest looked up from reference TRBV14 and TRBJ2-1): EAGVTQFPSHSVIEKGQTVTLRCDPISGHDNLYWYRRVMGKEIKFLLHFVKESKQDESGMPNNRFLAERTGGTYSTLKVQPAELEDSGVYFCASSQVAGGFNEQFFGPGTRLTVL.

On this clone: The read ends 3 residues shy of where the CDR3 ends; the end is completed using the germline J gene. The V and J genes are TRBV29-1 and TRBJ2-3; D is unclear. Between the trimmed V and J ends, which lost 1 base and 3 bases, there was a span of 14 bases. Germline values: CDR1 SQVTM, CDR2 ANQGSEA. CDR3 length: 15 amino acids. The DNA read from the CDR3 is TGCAGCGTTGAAGGAACAGAAATTTCGACAGATACG. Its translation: CSVEGTEISTDT. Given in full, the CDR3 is CSVEGTEISTDTQYF.